The 23 T cell receptor beta chains in this list originate from one sample, sequenced in a study of T cell repertoires in cytomegalovirus infection. The antigens for these receptors are not known. TCRdb ran MiXCR on the reads and lists one entry per CDR3 protein. The profile covers about 110,000 distinct CDR3 sequences, with roughly a tenth appearing a single time and around a third taken by the ten largest. The sequencing sample was made of PBMCs, sequenced either directly or after in vitro stimulation (not recorded which). The receptors shown here come from a human donor in good health (CMV status not recorded). Some clones in this sample may be carry-over from other donors' samples.

This clonotype was seen at least ten times. The V gene is TRBV7-2, the J gene TRBJ1-6, with D hard to call. Per germline, CDR1 SGHTA and CDR2 FQGNSA. This CDR3 is built from 13 residues. Trimming removed 1 base from V and 8 bases from J, with 6 bases in between. The CDR3 sequence is CASSLGWDSPLHF. The CDR3 nucleotides are TGTGCCAGCAGCTTAGGATGGGATTCACCCCTCCACTTT.

This clonotype came up many times. The V call is TRBV7-6, the J call TRBJ2-2; 10 bases line up with TRBD2. The CDR3 runs 17 residues. Germline CDR1 SGHVS, CDR2 FNYEAQ. Trimming cost V 1 base and J 6 bases; bases outside gene matches: 8. The CDR3 region is CASSLETSGIFSGELFF. As DNA, the CDR3 is TGTGCCAGCAGCTTAGAAACTAGCGGGATCTTCTCCGGGGAGCTGTTTTTT.

This clonotype has a handful of counts. V is TRBV6-2 or TRBV6-3 and J is TRBJ1-5; D ambiguous. Trimming left V 2 bases short and J 0 bases short, with 11 bases between. The CDR3 is made up of 16 amino acids. CDR1 is MNHEY, CDR2 SVGEGT, per germline. The CDR3, as DNA: TGTGCCAGCAGTTACCAGTCAGAAGCTAGCAATCAGCCCCAGCATTTT. It translates to CASSYQSEASNQPQHF.

The chain recombines TRBV5-1 with TRBJ2-3; TRBD2 might be the D (6 bases). V was cut by 5 bases and J by 3 bases, with 7 bases left in between. The CDR3 sequence is 12 residues long. Germline V gene lookup returns CDR1 SGHRS and CDR2 YFSETQ. CDR3 sequence (DNA): TGCGCCAGCAGGGAGGGAACAGATACGCAGTATTTT. Translating gives CASREGTDTQYF.

At least ten counts were recorded for this clonotype. This chain uses TRBV7-8 with TRBJ2-7, with TRBD2 as a possible D gene (6 bases). CDR3 length: 16 residues. Trimming removed 5 bases from V and 3 bases from J, with 20 bases in between. Germline CDR1 and CDR2: SGHVS and FQNEAQ. The CDR3 DNA reads as TGTGCCAGCAGCCGCACCGGGACTCCAAATCACTACGAGCAGTACTTC. It is translated as CASSRTGTPNHYEQYF. The variable domain in full, completed from reference TRBV7-8 and TRBJ2-7, reads GAGVSQSPRYKVAKRGQDVALRCDPISGHVSLFWYQQALGQGPEFLTYFQNEAQLDKSGLPSDRFFAERPEGSVSTLKIQRTQQEDSAVYLCASSRTGTPNHYEQYFGPGTRLTVT.

In this sample, this clonotype turned up a few times. The rearrangement uses TRBV28 and TRBJ2-1, with TRBD1 matching over 9 bases. V gave up 4 bases and J gave up 10 bases; unmatched junction bases: 8. Germline V gene sequence: CDR1 MDHEN, CDR2 SYDVKM. CDR3 size: 14 residues. As DNA, the CDR3 is TGTGCCAGCAGTTCATCACAGGGGGCAAGAGAGCAGTTCTTC. The encoded protein is CASSSSQGAREQFF.

The J gene is TRBJ1-1, the V gene TRBV27; D ambiguous. This CDR3 is built from 13 residues. The V end lost 2 bases, the J end lost 0 bases, and 4 bases lay between the germline ends. CDR1 MNHEY and CDR2 SMNVEV come from the germline V gene (reference sequence). The CDR3 nucleotides read TGTGCCAGCAGTTTAAGGATGAACACTGAAGCTTTCTTT. The encoded protein is CASSLRMNTEAFF.

This clonotype was recorded at least ten times. This sequence joins TRBV2 and TRBJ2-5; TRBD2 is a possible D gene (5 bases). The V gene lost 2 bases and the J gene lost 2 bases, with 9 bases spanning the gap. The germline V gene encodes CDR1 SNHLY and CDR2 FYNNEI. The CDR3 length is 14 residues. In DNA, the CDR3 is TGTGCCAGCAGTGAATACAGCGGTCAAGAGACCCAGTACTTC. Residues: CASSEYSGQETQYF.

The J gene is TRBJ1-6, the V gene TRBV7-2, with 7 bases matching TRBD1. The CDR3 length is 15 residues. Germline-derived CDR1 and CDR2 are SGHTA and FQGNSA. Trimming took 6 bases from V and 9 from J; bases not matched to a gene: 11. The CDR3 coding sequence is TGTGCCAGCAGTCCCCTGGAGGGGGCCCGTTCACCCCTCCACTTT. Protein sequence: CASSPLEGARSPLHF.

This clonotype was seen ten or more times. The rearrangement joins TRBV4-2 to TRBJ2-1; D not resolved. Trimming took off 0 bases at V and 5 bases at J, with 8 bases between the two ends. The CDR3 extends over 14 amino acids. Germline V gene sequence: CDR1 LGHNA, CDR2 YNFKEQ. The CDR3: CASSQDHGHNEQFF. CDR3 bases: TGTGCCAGCAGCCAAGATCACGGACACAATGAGCAGTTCTTC.

In this sample, this clonotype turned up a few times. The J gene is TRBJ1-5, the V gene TRBV6-2 or TRBV6-3, with 8 bases lining up with TRBD1. The CDR3 extends over 18 amino acids. The V gene's germline CDR1 is MNHEY and CDR2 SVGEGT. V shed 2 bases, J shed 2 bases, and the junction held 11 bases outside the gene matches. The CDR3 bases are TGTGCCAGCAGTTACACCCCCCAAGGACAGGGTCGCAATCAGCCCCAGCATTTT. Amino acids: CASSYTPQGQGRNQPQHF.

The sample holds many counts of this clonotype. The genes are TRBV7-8 and TRBJ2-3, with D perhaps given as TRBD1 or TRBD2 (5 bases each). Germline assignment: CDR1 SGHVS and CDR2 FQNEAQ. The CDR3 totals 16 residues. V was pared by 5 bases and J by 1 base, with 16 bases between. CDR3 protein: CASSPGPGRGTDTQYF. CDR3 DNA sequence: TGTGCCAGCAGCCCGGGACCTGGAAGGGGCACAGATACGCAGTATTTT.

In its sample, this clonotype was seen many times. The CDR3 loop is CATSRVGLAGGYNEQFF. CDR3 nucleotides: TGTGCCACCAGCAGAGTTGGGCTAGCGGGAGGGTACAATGAGCAGTTCTTC. The chain combines TRBV15 with TRBJ2-1, with TRBD2 matching over 12 bases. The J segment lost 4 bases and the V segment lost 1 base, leaving 5 bases of the junction unmatched. Germline V gene lookup returns CDR1 LNHNV and CDR2 YYDKDF (reference sequence). This CDR3 has 17 amino acids.

This clonotype showed up many times. The J gene is TRBJ2-3, the V gene TRBV4-3; D remains unclear. The V gene's germline CDR1 is LGHNA and CDR2 YSLEER. The CDR3 loop spans 13 amino acids. V was cut by 3 bases and J by 6 bases, with 10 bases left in between. DNA for the CDR3: TGCGCCAGCAGCCAGTCCGATTCGGATACGCAGTATTTT. Translated: CASSQSDSDTQYF.

The V and J genes are TRBV7-6 and TRBJ2-2; 7 nucleotides agree with TRBD2. The CDR3 has 16 residues. Germline loops: CDR1 SGHVS, CDR2 FNYEAQ. V lost 3 bases, J lost 1 base, and 5 bases stayed unmatched. CDR3: CASSFFSGLNTGELFF. In DNA, the CDR3 is TGTGCCAGCAGCTTTTTTAGCGGGCTGAACACCGGGGAGCTGTTTTTT.

This clonotype has only a few counts. The V call is TRBV24-1, the J call TRBJ2-1; 10 bases line up with TRBD2. V gave up 5 bases and J gave up 8 bases; unmatched junction bases: 8. Germline V CDR1 and CDR2: KGHDR, SFDVKD. This CDR3 is built from 15 residues. CDR3 loop: CATSGVSGRVHEQFF. The CDR3, as DNA: TGTGCCACCAGTGGGGTAAGCGGGAGGGTCCATGAGCAGTTCTTC.

The table lists this clonotype with many counts. Here the CDR3 reads CASSRGLAESSYEQYF. DNA of the CDR3: TGTGCCAGCAGTCGGGGACTAGCGGAGAGCTCCTACGAGCAGTACTTC. V and J are TRBV7-2 and TRBJ2-7; TRBD2 agrees at 11 bases. The V and J ends lost 6 bases and 0 bases, in that order; junction bases with no gene match: 7. The CDR3 runs to 16 residues. Germline CDR1 reads SGHTA; CDR2 reads FQGNSA.

Many counts were recorded for this clonotype. This chain connects TRBV7-2 to TRBJ2-1, with 8 bases fitting TRBD2. The CDR3 spans 14 residues. V gave up 3 bases and J gave up 8 bases; unmatched junction bases: 6. The germline gives CDR1 SGHTA, CDR2 FQGNSA. CDR3 sequence: CASSLIAGNDEQFF. The CDR3 coding sequence is TGTGCCAGCAGCTTGATAGCGGGGAATGATGAGCAGTTCTTC.

The table lists this clonotype with many counts. The rearrangement uses TRBV7-9 and TRBJ2-1; D ambiguous. Per the germline V gene, CDR1 is SEHNR and CDR2 is FQNEAQ (reference sequence). The CDR3 loop spans 13 amino acids. V lost 4 bases to trimming and J lost 4 bases, with 8 bases between them. CDR3 sequence: CASSSTTYNEQFF. For the CDR3, the DNA is TGTGCCAGCAGCTCCACGACTTACAATGAGCAGTTCTTC.

The chain couples TRBV4-3 to TRBJ2-1; tentatively, D is TRBD1 or TRBD2 (6 bases each). The CDR3 is 15 amino acids. The V and J ends lost 1 base and 8 bases respectively, with 15 bases between them. Germline V gene sequence: CDR1 LGHNA, CDR2 YSLEER. CDR3 protein: CASSQVARGGYEQFF. The DNA of the CDR3 is TGCGCCAGCAGCCAAGTAGCCAGGGGAGGCTATGAGCAGTTCTTC.

There are many counts of this clonotype. The chain couples TRBV28 to TRBJ2-7; a possible D gene is TRBD1 (6 bases). Trimming removed 4 bases from V and 7 bases from J, with 14 bases in between. CDR3 size: 13 residues. Germline assignment: CDR1 MDHEN and CDR2 SYDVKM. This CDR3 reads CASSSGQSSEQYF. DNA for the CDR3: TGTGCCAGCAGTTCCGGACAGTCTTCAGAGCAGTACTTC.

This sequence joins TRBV6-5 and TRBJ1-6; TRBD1 agrees at 9 bases. Germline V gene lookup returns CDR1 MNHEY and CDR2 SVGAGI. J was trimmed by 0 bases and V by 2 bases; bases with no gene match: 2. This CDR3 has 17 amino acids. Here the CDR3 reads CASSYGTGSSYNSPLHF. Written as DNA, the CDR3 is TGTGCCAGCAGTTACGGGACAGGGAGCTCCTATAATTCACCCCTCCACTTT.

This clonotype was counted between two and nine times. The genes are TRBV5-1 and TRBJ2-4; maybe TRBD1 (6 bases). With 4 bases removed from V and 0 bases from J, the gap between germline ends came to 17 bases. The germline V gene encodes CDR1 SGHRS and CDR2 YFSETQ. The CDR3 loop spans 17 amino acids. The CDR3 region is CASSAGSTGLAKNIQYF. The CDR3 bases are TGCGCCAGCAGCGCCGGCTCGACAGGATTAGCCAAAAACATTCAGTACTTC.